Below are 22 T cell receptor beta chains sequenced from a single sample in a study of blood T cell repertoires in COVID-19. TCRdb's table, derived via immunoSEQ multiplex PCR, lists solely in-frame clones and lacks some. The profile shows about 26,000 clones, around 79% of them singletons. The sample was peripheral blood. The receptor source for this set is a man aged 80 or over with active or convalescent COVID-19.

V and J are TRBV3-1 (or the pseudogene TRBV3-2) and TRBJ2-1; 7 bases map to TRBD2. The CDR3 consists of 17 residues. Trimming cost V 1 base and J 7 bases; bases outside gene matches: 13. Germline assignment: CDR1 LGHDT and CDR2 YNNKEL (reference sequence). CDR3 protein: CASSQVGNGRESNEQFF. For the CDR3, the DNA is TGTGCCAGCAGCCAAGTTGGAAATGGGAGGGAGTCGAATGAGCAGTTCTTC.

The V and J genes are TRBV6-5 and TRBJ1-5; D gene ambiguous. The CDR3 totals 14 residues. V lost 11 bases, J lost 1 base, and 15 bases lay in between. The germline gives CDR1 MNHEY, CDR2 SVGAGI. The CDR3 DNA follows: TGTGCCGTGTGGGCAGGCGGGAGCAATCAGCCCCAGCATTTT. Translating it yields CAVWAGGSNQPQHF.

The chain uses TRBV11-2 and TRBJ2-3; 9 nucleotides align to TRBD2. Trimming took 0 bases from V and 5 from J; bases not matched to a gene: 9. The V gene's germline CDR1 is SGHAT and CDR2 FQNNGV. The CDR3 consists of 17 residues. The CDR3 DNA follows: TGTGCCAGCAGCTTAGATGCCCCTAGCGGGGTCGTAGATACGCAGTATTTT. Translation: CASSLDAPSGVVDTQYF.

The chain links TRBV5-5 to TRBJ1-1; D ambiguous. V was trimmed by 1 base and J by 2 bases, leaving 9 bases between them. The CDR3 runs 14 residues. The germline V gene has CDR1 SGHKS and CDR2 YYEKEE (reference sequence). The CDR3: CASSLNLANTEAFF. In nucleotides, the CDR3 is TGTGCCAGCAGCTTGAACCTGGCCAACACTGAAGCTTTCTTT.

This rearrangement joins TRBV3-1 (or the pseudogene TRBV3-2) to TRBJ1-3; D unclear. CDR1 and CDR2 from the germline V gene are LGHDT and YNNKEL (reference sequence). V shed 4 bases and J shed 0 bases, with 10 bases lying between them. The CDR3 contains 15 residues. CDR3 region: CASSLIAFSGNTIYF. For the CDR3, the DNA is TGTGCCAGCAGCCTAATAGCCTTCTCTGGAAACACCATATATTTT.

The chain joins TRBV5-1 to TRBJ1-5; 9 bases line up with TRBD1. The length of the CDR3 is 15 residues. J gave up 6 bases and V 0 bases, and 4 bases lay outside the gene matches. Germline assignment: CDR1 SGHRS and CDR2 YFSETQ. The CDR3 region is CASSLGGTGSQPQHF. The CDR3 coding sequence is TGCGCCAGCAGCTTGGGGGGGACAGGGAGTCAGCCCCAGCATTTT.

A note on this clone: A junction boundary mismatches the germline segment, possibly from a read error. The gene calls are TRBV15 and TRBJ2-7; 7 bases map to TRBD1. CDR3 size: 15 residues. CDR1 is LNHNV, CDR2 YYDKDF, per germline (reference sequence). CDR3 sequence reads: CATSRDFRGQAELYF. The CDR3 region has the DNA TGTGCCACCAGCAGAGATTTTCGTGGACAGGCGGAGCTGTACTTC.

As DNA, the CDR3 is TGTGCCAGCAGCTTCGGTCGGGGAGCGGGAGGAAGGAATGAGCAGTTCTTC. Its translation is CASSFGRGAGGRNEQFF. This chain joins TRBV7-2 and TRBJ2-1; 9 bases match TRBD2. V was clipped by 3 bases and J by 7 bases; unmatched bases: 13. Germline V CDR1 and CDR2: SGHTA, FQGNSA. This CDR3 has 17 amino acids.

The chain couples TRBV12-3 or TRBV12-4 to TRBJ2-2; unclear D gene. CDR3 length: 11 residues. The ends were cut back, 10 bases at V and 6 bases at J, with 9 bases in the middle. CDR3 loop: CATSRPGELFF. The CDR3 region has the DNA TGTGCCACTTCCAGGCCCGGGGAGCTGTTTTTT.

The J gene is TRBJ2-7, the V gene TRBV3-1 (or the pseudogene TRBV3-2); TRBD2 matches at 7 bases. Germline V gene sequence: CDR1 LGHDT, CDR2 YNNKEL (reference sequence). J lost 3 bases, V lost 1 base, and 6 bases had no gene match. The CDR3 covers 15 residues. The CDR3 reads CASSQVSREGYEQYF. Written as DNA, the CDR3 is TGTGCCAGCAGCCAAGTATCCAGGGAGGGCTACGAGCAGTACTTC.

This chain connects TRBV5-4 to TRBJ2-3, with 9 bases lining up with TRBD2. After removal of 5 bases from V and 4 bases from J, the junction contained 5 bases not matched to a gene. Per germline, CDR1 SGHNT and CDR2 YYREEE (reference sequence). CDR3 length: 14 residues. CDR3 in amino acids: CASRGGGVADTQYF. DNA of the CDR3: TGTGCCAGCAGGGGCGGGGGGGTCGCAGATACGCAGTATTTT.

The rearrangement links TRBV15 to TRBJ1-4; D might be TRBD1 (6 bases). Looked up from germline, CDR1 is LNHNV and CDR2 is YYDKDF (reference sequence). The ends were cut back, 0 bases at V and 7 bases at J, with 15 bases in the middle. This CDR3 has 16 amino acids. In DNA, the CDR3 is TGTGCCACCAGCAGAGAGGGCAGGGGATACAGTGAAAAACTGTTTTTT. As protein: CATSREGRGYSEKLFF. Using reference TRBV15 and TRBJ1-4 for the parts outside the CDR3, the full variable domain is DAMVIQNPRYQVTQFGKPVTLSCSQTLNHNVMYWYQQKSSQAPKLLFHYYDKDFNNEADTPDNFQSRRPNTSFCFLDIRSPGLGDTAMYLCATSREGRGYSEKLFFGSGTQLSVL.

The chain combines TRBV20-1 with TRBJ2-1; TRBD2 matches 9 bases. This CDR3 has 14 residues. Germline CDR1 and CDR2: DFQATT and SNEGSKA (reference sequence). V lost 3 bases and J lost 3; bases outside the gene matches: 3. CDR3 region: CSASSGSHYNEQFF. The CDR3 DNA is TGCAGTGCTAGTAGCGGGAGCCACTACAATGAGCAGTTCTTC.

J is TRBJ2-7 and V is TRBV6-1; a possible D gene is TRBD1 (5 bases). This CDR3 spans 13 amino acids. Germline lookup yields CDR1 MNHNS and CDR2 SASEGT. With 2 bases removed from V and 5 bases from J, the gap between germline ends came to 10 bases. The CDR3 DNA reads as TGTGCCAGCAGTGAAAAGACAGAGAACGAGCAGTACTTC. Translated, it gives CASSEKTENEQYF.

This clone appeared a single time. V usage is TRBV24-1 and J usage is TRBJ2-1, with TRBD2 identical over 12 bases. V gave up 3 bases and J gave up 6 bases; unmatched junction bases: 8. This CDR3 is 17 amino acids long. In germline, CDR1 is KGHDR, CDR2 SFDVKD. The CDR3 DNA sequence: TGTGCCACCAGTGATCGGGGGTCTAGCGGGAGGGGCAATGAGCAGTTCTTC. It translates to CATSDRGSSGRGNEQFF.

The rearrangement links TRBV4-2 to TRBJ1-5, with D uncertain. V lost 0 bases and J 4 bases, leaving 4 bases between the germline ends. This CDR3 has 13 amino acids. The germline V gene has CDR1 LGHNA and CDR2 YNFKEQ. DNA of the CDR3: TGTGCCAGCAGCCAAGACCTAAATCAGCCCCAGCATTTT. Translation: CASSQDLNQPQHF.

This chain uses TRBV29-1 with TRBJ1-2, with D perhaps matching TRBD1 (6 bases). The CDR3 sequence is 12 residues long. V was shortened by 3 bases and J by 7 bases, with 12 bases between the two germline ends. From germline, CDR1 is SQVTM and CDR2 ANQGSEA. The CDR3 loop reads CSVDVSGAGYTF. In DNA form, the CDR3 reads TGCAGCGTTGATGTTTCAGGGGCTGGCTACACCTTC.

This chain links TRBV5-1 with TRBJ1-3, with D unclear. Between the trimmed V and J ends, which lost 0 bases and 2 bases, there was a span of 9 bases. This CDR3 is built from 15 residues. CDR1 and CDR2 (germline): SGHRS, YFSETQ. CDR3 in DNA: TGCGCCAGCAGCTTGGGACACATAACTGGAAACACCATATATTTT. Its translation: CASSLGHITGNTIYF.

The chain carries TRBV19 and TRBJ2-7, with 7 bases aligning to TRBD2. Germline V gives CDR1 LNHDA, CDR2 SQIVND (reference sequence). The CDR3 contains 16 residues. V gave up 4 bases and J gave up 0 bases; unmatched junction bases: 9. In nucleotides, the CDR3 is TGTGCCAGTAGTACATCTAGCGGAGGATACTCCTACGAGCAGTACTTC. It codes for CASSTSSGGYSYEQYF. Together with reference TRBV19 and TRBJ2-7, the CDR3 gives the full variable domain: DGGITQSPKYLFRKEGQNVTLSCEQNLNHDAMYWYRQDPGQGLRLIYYSQIVNDFQKGDIAEGYSVSREKKESFPLTVTSAQKNPTAFYLCASSTSSGGYSYEQYFGPGTRLTVT.

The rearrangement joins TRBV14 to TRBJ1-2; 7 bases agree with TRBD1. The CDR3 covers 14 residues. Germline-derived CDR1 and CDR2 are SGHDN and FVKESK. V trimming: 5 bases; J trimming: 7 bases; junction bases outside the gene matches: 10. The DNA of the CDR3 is TGTGCCAGCAGCAGACGTACAGGGGACTTTGGCTACACCTTC. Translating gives CASSRRTGDFGYTF.

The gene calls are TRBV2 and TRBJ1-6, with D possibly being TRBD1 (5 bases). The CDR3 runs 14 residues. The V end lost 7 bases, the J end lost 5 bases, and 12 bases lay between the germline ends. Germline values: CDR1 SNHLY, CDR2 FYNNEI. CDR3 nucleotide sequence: TGTGCCAGCAAGGGGCAGCTTAATAATTCACCCCTCCACTTT. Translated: CASKGQLNNSPLHF.

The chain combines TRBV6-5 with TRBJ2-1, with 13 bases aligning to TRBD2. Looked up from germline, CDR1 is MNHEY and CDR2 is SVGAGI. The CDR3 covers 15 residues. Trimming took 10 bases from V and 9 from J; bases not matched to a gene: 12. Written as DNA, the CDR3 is TGTGCCACTACCGCCTCGCGGACTAGCGGGGGTGAGCAGTTCTTC. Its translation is CATTASRTSGGEQFF.